The entry below describes one T cell receptor (beta chain). Just one base apart from a much larger clone, this may be a read error. This specimen belongs to a study of blood T cells in healthy people across ages. This CDR3 contains 13 residues. Germline V gene sequence: CDR1 MNHEY, CDR2 SVGAGI. V was clipped by 6 bases and J by 10 bases, with 15 bases between them. With a J-beta primer mix and a sample-barcoded 5' primer, a second PCR ran about 7 to 11 cycles. TCRdb re-analysed the 5' RACE reads in MiXCR, keeping a single row per CDR3 protein. The sample carries approximately 960,000 distinct CDR3 sequences, just under 30% recorded once. These data also featured in a second study, about T cells of mothers and their children.

The sequencing sample was made of blood. The TCR comes from a woman aged 40 to 55 in good health. J is TRBJ1-4 and V is TRBV6-5; D not certain. This chain's CDR3 is CASSLTSISKLFF. CDR3 in DNA: TGTGCCAGCAGCCTCACATCGATCTCAAAACTGTTTTTT.